These 18 T cell receptor beta chains originate from one sample sequenced in a study of blood T cell repertoires in COVID-19. TCRdb's copy holds only in-frame clones and misses some; the assay was immunoSEQ multiplex PCR. The sample records 250,000 or so clones, 80% to 90% being singletons. Source material: PBMCs or T cells enriched from blood (not recorded which). Receptors were obtained from a woman aged 45-65 years who had recovered from COVID-19.

Comment on this clone: At the DNA level, this CDR3 is encoded by other sequences in the same sample as well. The chain has TRBV5-1 and TRBJ2-7, with 8 bases that match TRBD2. V was clipped by 0 bases and J by 3 bases; unmatched bases: 2. The CDR3 sequence is 14 residues long. Germline V gene data show CDR1 as SGHRS and CDR2 as YFSETQ. The CDR3 reads CASSLVAGGYEQYF. CDR3 DNA sequence: TGCGCCAGCAGCTTGGTTGCGGGAGGCTACGAGCAGTACTTC.

V and J are TRBV10-3 and TRBJ1-5, with a weak D call TRBD1 (5 bases). CDR1 is ENHRY, CDR2 SYGVKD, per germline. This CDR3 is built from 14 residues. Trimming removed 3 bases at V and 6 bases at J, with 12 bases between. CDR3 DNA: TGTGCCATCAGTGAAATCCAAACAGGTCAGCCCCAGCATTTT. Amino acids: CAISEIQTGQPQHF.

DNA of the CDR3: TGTGCCAGCAGTGGGGACAGGGGATCGTACGAGCAGTACTTC. It yields the protein CASSGDRGSYEQYF. V and J are TRBV2 and TRBJ2-7; 10 bases match TRBD1. CDR1 and CDR2 (germline): SNHLY, FYNNEI. CDR3 length equals 14 residues. Losses at the gene ends were 4 bases for V and 4 bases for J; bases not matched to a gene: 4.

The chain links TRBV5-4 to TRBJ2-3, with TRBD1 identical over 7 bases. CDR1 SGHNT and CDR2 YYREEE come from the germline V gene (reference sequence). V dropped 4 bases and J dropped 2; count of bases not matched to a gene: 4. This CDR3 is 14 amino acids long. Here the CDR3 DNA reads TGTGCCAGCAGCATAGGGACAGCCACAGATACGCAGTATTTT. Protein sequence: CASSIGTATDTQYF.

The chain links TRBV7-2 to TRBJ2-7, with 9 bases fitting TRBD2. Germline V gene sequence: CDR1 SGHTA, CDR2 FQGNSA. The CDR3 has 15 amino acids. Germline trimming cut 0 bases from V and 4 bases from J; bases unmatched to any gene: 4. The CDR3 nucleotides read TGTGCCAGCAGCTTAGCCAGCGGGAGGTTTTACGAGCAGTACTTC. Translated, it gives CASSLASGRFYEQYF.

With regard to this clone: No DNA is shown, since the ends of the CDR3 on it are uncertain; the CDR3 is the one TCRdb lists. This sequence joins TRBV28 and TRBJ2-3; the listed D gene, TRBD2, was not tested against the DNA. 15 amino acids form the CDR3, both terminal residues included. CDR1 and CDR2 from the germline V gene are MDHEN and SYDVKM. CDR3 sequence reads: CASSTSGASTDTQYF.

V and J are TRBV5-1 and TRBJ2-3, with 12 bases fitting TRBD2. Trimming took 6 bases from V and 1 from J; bases not matched to a gene: 3. The CDR3 covers 15 residues. Germline-derived CDR1 and CDR2 are SGHRS and YFSETQ. The CDR3 here is CASTSSGRGTDTQYF. The CDR3 DNA follows: TGCGCCAGCACCTCTAGCGGGAGGGGCACAGATACGCAGTATTTT.

Here the CDR3 reads CATKPGIRLLGVRKLFF. The CDR3 DNA sequence: TGTGCCACCAAGCCGGGAATTCGCCTCCTAGGTGTGAGAAAACTGTTTTTT. The genes are TRBV2 and TRBJ1-4; D remains unclear. The germline CDR1 and CDR2 sequences are SNHLY and FYNNEI. Trimming stripped 10 bases from V and 10 bases from J, with 31 bases between. CDR3 length: 17 amino acids.

The genes are TRBV28 and TRBJ1-4; 10 bases agree with TRBD1. The junction had 12 bases not matched to a gene; V was cut back by 6 bases and J by 2 bases. Per the germline V gene, CDR1 is MDHEN and CDR2 is SYDVKM. The CDR3 contains 18 residues. The CDR3 nucleotides read TGTGCCAGCAGGGATCTCGACAGGGGGCTGAGGACTAATGAAAAACTGTTTTTT. It specifies CASRDLDRGLRTNEKLFF.

The genes are TRBV4-1 and TRBJ1-4; D gene ambiguous. CDR1 and CDR2 from the germline V gene are MGHRA and YSYEKL. The V end was cut by 3 bases, the J end by 2 bases, with 19 bases between. This CDR3 is 18 amino acids long. This CDR3 reads CASSHGIPAGNTNEKLFF. CDR3 nucleotide sequence: TGCGCCAGCAGCCATGGTATCCCGGCGGGGAATACTAATGAAAAACTGTTTTTT.

This clone is a singleton in its sample. This chain joins TRBV5-5 and TRBJ2-1; 8 bases fit TRBD1. This CDR3 comprises 16 residues. J gave up 4 bases and V 3 bases, and 9 bases lay outside the gene matches. The germline gives CDR1 SGHKS, CDR2 YYEKEE (reference sequence). The CDR3 DNA reads TGTGCCAGCAGCTCTGGACAGGGACGGGTTTACAATGAGCAGTTCTTC. Translated: CASSSGQGRVYNEQFF. Full variable domain (rest looked up from reference TRBV5-5 and TRBJ2-1): DAGVTQSPTHLIKTRGQQVTLRCSPISGHKSVSWYQQVLGQGPQFIFQYYEKEERGRGNFPDRFSARQFPNYSSELNVNALLLGDSALYLCASSSGQGRVYNEQFFGPGTRLTVL.

This chain uses TRBV4-1 with TRBJ2-1; 8 bases line up with TRBD2. Trimming at V came to 1 base and at J to 9 bases, leaving 14 bases not matched to a gene. The germline V gene has CDR1 MGHRA and CDR2 YSYEKL. CDR3 size: 17 residues. The CDR3 protein is CASSQGVKRELNGEQFF. CDR3 coding DNA: TGCGCCAGCAGCCAAGGTGTTAAGCGGGAGTTAAACGGTGAGCAGTTCTTC.

The rearrangement joins TRBV27 to TRBJ2-1; possibly TRBD2 for D (5 bases). The V end was cut by 5 bases, the J end by 8 bases, with 22 bases between. Germline lookup yields CDR1 MNHEY and CDR2 SMNVEV (reference sequence). The CDR3 is made up of 16 amino acids. The CDR3 sequence is CASSPSDGEIEYEQFF. The CDR3 DNA reads TGTGCCAGCAGTCCCTCCGACGGGGAAATTGAATATGAGCAGTTCTTC.

This clone was seen a handful of times. The chain couples TRBV3-1 (or the pseudogene TRBV3-2) to TRBJ2-3, with 7 bases identical to TRBD2. Per germline, CDR1 LGHDT and CDR2 YNNKEL (reference sequence). V shed 0 bases and J 1 base; nucleotides not matched to a gene: 7. The CDR3 length is 17 residues. CDR3 protein: CASSQEFRGRGTDTQYF. CDR3 bases: TGTGCCAGCAGCCAAGAATTCCGGGGGAGGGGCACAGATACGCAGTATTTT.

The CDR3 DNA sequence: TGTGCCAGCAGCCCACTCCGGGACAGGGGAGGAGTCGACTATGGCTACACCTTC. As protein: CASSPLRDRGGVDYGYTF. The rearrangement joins TRBV5-6 to TRBJ1-2; 10 nucleotides agree with TRBD1. Trimming removed 4 bases from V and 3 bases from J; junction bases left unmatched: 15. Germline CDR1 reads SGHDT; CDR2 reads YYEEEE. CDR3 size: 18 residues.

V is TRBV3-1 (or the pseudogene TRBV3-2) and J is TRBJ2-5, with TRBD1 identical over 9 bases. This CDR3 has 17 amino acids. J lost 3 bases, V lost 2 bases, and 10 bases had no gene match. Per germline, CDR1 LGHDT and CDR2 YNNKEL (reference sequence). The CDR3 sequence: CASSQSRGQGWEETQYF. The CDR3 DNA reads TGTGCCAGCAGCCAAAGTCGGGGACAGGGCTGGGAAGAGACCCAGTACTTC.

This chain joins TRBV3-1 (or the pseudogene TRBV3-2) and TRBJ2-5, with unresolved D. The CDR3 totals 15 residues. Between the trimmed V and J ends, which lost 0 bases and 1 base, there was a span of 9 bases. Germline CDR1 is LGHDT and CDR2 is YNNKEL (reference sequence). The CDR3 loop is CASSQDLNFQETQYF. The CDR3 nucleotides read TGTGCCAGCAGCCAAGATCTAAACTTCCAAGAGACCCAGTACTTC.

Here the CDR3 DNA reads TGTGCCACCACGGACAGGGTATCAGAATCACCCCTCCACTTT. This translates into CATTDRVSESPLHF. The chain links TRBV10-3 to TRBJ1-6; 8 bases fit TRBD1. The length of the CDR3 is 14 residues. J lost 10 bases, V lost 10 bases, and 12 bases had no gene match. Germline values: CDR1 ENHRY, CDR2 SYGVKD.